This T cell receptor (beta chain) was recovered during a study of T-cell reconstitution after alpha-beta-depleted transplantation in children. Preparation of the TCRbeta library used unique molecular identifiers. One entry per CDR3 protein results from TCRdb running MiXCR on the PCR reads. The data hold a few hundred thousand distinct CDR3 sequences, with over 20% observed a single time. In its sample, this clonotype was seen a few times. The length of the CDR3 is 13 residues. Trimming removed 5 bases from V and 9 bases from J, with 17 bases in between. Germline CDR1 DFQATT, CDR2 SNEGSKA (reference sequence).

V gene TRBV20-1 combines with J gene TRBJ2-1, with a tentative D call TRBD2 (5 bases). This receptor was obtained from a boy under two years old with Wiskott-Aldrich syndrome, due to receive a stem cell transplant. This specimen was PBMCs, taken before TCRalphabeta/CD19-depleted stem cell transplant. CDR3 nucleotides: TGCAGTGCTTATCGGGGTTCAGGCAGTGAGCAGTTCTTC. Amino acids: CSAYRGSGSEQFF.